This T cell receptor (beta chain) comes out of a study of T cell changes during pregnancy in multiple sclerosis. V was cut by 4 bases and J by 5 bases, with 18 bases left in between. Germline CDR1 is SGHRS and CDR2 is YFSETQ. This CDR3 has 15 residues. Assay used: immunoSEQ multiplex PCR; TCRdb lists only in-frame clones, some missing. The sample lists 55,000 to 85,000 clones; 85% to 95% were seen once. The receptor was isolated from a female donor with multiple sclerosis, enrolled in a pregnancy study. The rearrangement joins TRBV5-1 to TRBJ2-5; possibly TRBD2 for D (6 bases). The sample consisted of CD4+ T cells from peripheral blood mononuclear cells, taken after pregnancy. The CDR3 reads CASSGPGLGEETQYF. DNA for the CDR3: TGCGCCAGCAGCGGACCGGGACTCGGGGAGGAGACCCAGTACTTC.